This passage covers 28 T cell receptor beta chains from one sample sequenced in a study of CD8+CD57+ T cells in acquired aplastic anemia. Genomic DNA served as template for TCR beta VDJ and CDR3 profiling. TCRdb redid the calling of the reads with MiXCR, one entry per CDR3 protein. The sample has 170,000 or so distinct CDR3 sequences, 50% to 65% seen once. Individuals selected for sequencing had exhibited CD8+CD57+ cell expansion on flow cytometry. Sample: sorted CD4+, CD8+, or CD8+CD57+ T cells (not recorded which) from PBMCs. The receptor set was obtained from a human donor with aplastic anemia.

This chain uses TRBV19 with TRBJ1-6; no clear D. Germline V gene lookup returns CDR1 LNHDA and CDR2 SQIVND (reference sequence). Trimming stripped 7 bases from V and 7 bases from J, with 17 bases between. The CDR3 is 15 residues long. CDR3: CASKLYGLGNSPLHF. CDR3 coding DNA: TGTGCCAGTAAGTTGTACGGCCTTGGGAATTCACCCCTCCACTTT.

The chain joins TRBV9 to TRBJ2-2; TRBD2 agrees at 7 bases. Germline assignment: CDR1 SGDLS and CDR2 YYNGEE. The CDR3 extends over 14 amino acids. With 6 bases clipped from V and 6 bases from J, the junction kept 8 bases outside the gene matches. The CDR3 loop reads CASTPAGVAGELFF. The CDR3 DNA reads TGTGCCAGCACTCCTGCGGGGGTGGCCGGGGAGCTGTTTTTT.

The chain links TRBV9 to TRBJ1-6; D unclear. The germline CDR1 and CDR2 sequences are SGDLS and YYNGEE. Trimming left V 3 bases short and J 2 bases short, with 3 bases between. The CDR3 has 13 residues. The CDR3 region has the DNA TGTGCCAGCAGCGGGGCCTATAATTCACCCCTCCACTTT. Its protein product is CASSGAYNSPLHF.

Only one count was recorded for this clonotype. The rearrangement joins TRBV9 to TRBJ2-3; D call uncertain. CDR1 SGDLS and CDR2 YYNGEE come from the germline V gene. V dropped 1 base and J dropped 6 bases, with 6 bases sitting between them. CDR3 size: 12 residues. DNA for the CDR3: TGTGCCAGCAGCGTAACGGCGGATACGCAGTATTTT. Amino acids: CASSVTADTQYF.

This chain joins TRBV4-1 and TRBJ2-5, with a possible D match to TRBD2 (6 bases). The CDR3 extends over 15 amino acids. V was pared by 1 base and J by 4 bases, with 13 bases between. Germline assignment: CDR1 MGHRA and CDR2 YSYEKL. The CDR3 sequence: CASSQVGLALETQYF. The CDR3 nucleotides are TGCGCCAGCAGCCAAGTCGGGCTAGCGTTAGAGACCCAGTACTTC.

V gene TRBV29-1 combines with J gene TRBJ2-7; the match to TRBD1 covers 8 bases. The V segment lost 6 bases and the J segment 2 bases; nucleotides outside the gene matches: 6. Per germline, CDR1 SQVTM and CDR2 ANQGSEA. The CDR3 spans 13 residues. CDR3 in DNA: TGCAGCGTCGGACAGGGAGATGCCTACGAGCAGTACTTC. This gives the protein CSVGQGDAYEQYF.

This chain connects TRBV7-2 to TRBJ2-7; D possibly matches TRBD1 or TRBD2 (6 bases each). V shed 2 bases and J shed 2 bases, with 10 bases lying between them. Germline CDR1 SGHTA, CDR2 FQGNSA. The CDR3 has 14 residues. CDR3: CASSLIGGPYEQYF. CDR3 in DNA: TGTGCCAGCAGCTTAATCGGGGGCCCCTACGAGCAGTACTTC.

The chain employs TRBV5-1 and TRBJ1-6; 8 bases line up with TRBD1. The V and J ends lost 6 bases and 7 bases, in that order; junction bases with no gene match: 6. The length of the CDR3 is 14 residues. In germline, CDR1 is SGHRS, CDR2 YFSETQ. CDR3 bases: TGCGCCAGCAAACAGACAGGGGCGAATTCACCCCTCCACTTT. It translates to CASKQTGANSPLHF.

CDR3 DNA: TGTGCCAGCAGCCTAGTCGGTAACAGGGGCGCGCCCTATAATTCACCCCTCCACTTT. Translating it yields CASSLVGNRGAPYNSPLHF. J is TRBJ1-6 and V is TRBV3-1, with 7 bases matching TRBD1. The CDR3 covers 19 residues. J was trimmed by 2 bases and V by 4 bases; bases with no gene match: 14. The germline V gene has CDR1 LGHDT and CDR2 YNNKEL (reference sequence).

This chain connects TRBV7-2 to TRBJ2-7; 7 nucleotides line up with TRBD2. This CDR3 region has 12 residues. Germline V gene sequence: CDR1 SGHTA, CDR2 FQGNSA. V gave up 1 base and J gave up 7 bases; unmatched junction bases: 1. The CDR3 spells CASSLDGGEQYF. The CDR3 coding sequence is TGTGCCAGCAGCTTAGACGGGGGGGAGCAGTACTTC.

This sequence joins TRBV7-9 and TRBJ1-2; 8 nucleotides line up with TRBD1. CDR3 length equals 15 residues. CDR1 and CDR2 from the germline V gene are SEHNR and FQNEAQ (reference sequence). With 1 base clipped from V and 3 bases from J, the junction kept 4 bases outside the gene matches. CDR3 bases: TGTGCCAGCAGCTTAGATCAGGGGGCGTACTATGGCTACACCTTC. It codes for CASSLDQGAYYGYTF. The full variable domain, in which reference TRBV7-9 and TRBJ1-2 provide the parts outside the CDR3, is DTGVSQNPRHKITKRGQNVTFRCDPISEHNRLYWYRQTLGQGPEFLTYFQNEAQLEKSRLLSDRFSAERPKGSFSTLEIQRTEQGDSAMYLCASSLDQGAYYGYTFGSGTRLTVV.

This chain joins TRBV13 and TRBJ2-2, with 8 bases identical to TRBD1. After removal of 5 bases from V and 11 bases from J, the junction contained 13 bases not matched to a gene. The V gene's germline CDR1 is PRHDT and CDR2 FYEKMQ (reference sequence). The CDR3 has 15 residues. The CDR3 DNA is TGTGCCAGCAGCGCGACAGGGGATGGTTGGGGAGAGCTGTTTTTT. Amino acids: CASSATGDGWGELFF.

This clonotype was found a few times. This chain connects TRBV10-3 to TRBJ2-3, with D maybe TRBD2 (5 bases). The CDR3 length is 15 residues. Trimming cost V 3 bases and J 6 bases, with 16 bases left between them. Germline V gene lookup returns CDR1 ENHRY and CDR2 SYGVKD. The chain's CDR3 is CAISDLGSGYDTQYF. In nucleotides, the CDR3 is TGTGCCATCAGTGATCTGGGTTCGGGGTACGATACGCAGTATTTT.

The gene calls are TRBV24-1 and TRBJ1-2, with D unclear. The CDR3 spans 14 residues. V gave up 3 bases and J gave up 8 bases, with 15 bases separating them. Germline V CDR1 and CDR2: KGHDR, SFDVKD. CDR3 protein: CATSDIRERNGYTF. In DNA, the CDR3 is TGTGCCACCAGTGATATCCGGGAGAGGAACGGCTACACCTTC.

The CDR3 coding sequence is TGTGCCATCAGTGATGGAGTGGTGGAGACCCAGTACTTC. Translation: CAISDGVVETQYF. The gene calls are TRBV10-3 and TRBJ2-5; the D is unclear. Deletions cut 3 bases from V and 5 bases from J, with 10 bases between. This CDR3 spans 13 amino acids. Germline V gene data show CDR1 as ENHRY and CDR2 as SYGVKD.

The chain uses TRBV2 and TRBJ2-2; 7 nucleotides match TRBD1. Germline V gene sequence: CDR1 SNHLY, CDR2 FYNNEI. The CDR3 is 13 residues long. V dropped 9 bases and J dropped 6; count of bases not matched to a gene: 7. The DNA for the CDR3 is TGTGCCAGATCCCTACAGGGGTCCGGGGAGCTGTTTTTT. Protein product: CARSLQGSGELFF.

V and J are TRBV24-1 and TRBJ2-7, with D hard to call. V was trimmed by 3 bases and J by 0 bases, leaving 8 bases between them. The germline V gene has CDR1 KGHDR and CDR2 SFDVKD. The CDR3 totals 14 residues. CDR3 DNA: TGTGCCACCAGTGATGTGACGAGCTCCTACGAGCAGTACTTC. Its translation is CATSDVTSSYEQYF.

The table lists this clonotype with many counts. The V gene is TRBV20-1, the J gene TRBJ1-2, with D possibly TRBD1 on 5 matching bases. Germline CDR1 and CDR2: DFQATT and SNEGSKA (reference sequence). The CDR3 runs 14 residues. V was cut by 0 bases and J by 4 bases, with 12 bases left in between. For the CDR3, the DNA is TGCAGTGCTAGAGATCAGGCGGGGGTCTATGGCTACACCTTC. Protein product: CSARDQAGVYGYTF.

The chain combines TRBV25-1 with TRBJ2-7, with D perhaps matching TRBD1 or TRBD2 (5 bases each). Germline CDR1 and CDR2: MGHDK and SYGVNS. The CDR3 consists of 15 residues. V was shortened by 6 bases and J by 2 bases, with 17 bases between the two germline ends. CDR3 sequence: CASSKPRDGTYEQYF. The CDR3 DNA follows: TGTGCCAGCAGCAAACCACGGGACGGAACCTACGAGCAGTACTTC.

This clonotype was seen ten or more times. The chain links TRBV19 to TRBJ1-1; D is unresolved. V lost 6 bases and J lost 5, with 7 bases in between. The V gene's germline CDR1 is LNHDA and CDR2 SQIVND (reference sequence). This CDR3 region has 11 residues. Here the CDR3 reads CASSGLTEAFF. DNA for the CDR3: TGTGCCAGTAGCGGACTGACTGAAGCTTTCTTT. The full variable domain, completed using reference TRBV19 and TRBJ1-1, is DGGITQSPKYLFRKEGQNVTLSCEQNLNHDAMYWYRQDPGQGLRLIYYSQIVNDFQKGDIAEGYSVSREKKESFPLTVTSAQKNPTAFYLCASSGLTEAFFGQGTRLTVV.

This chain joins TRBV10-3 and TRBJ2-3; no clear D. V lost 4 bases and J 1 base, leaving 12 bases between the germline ends. Germline V gene sequence: CDR1 ENHRY, CDR2 SYGVKD. The CDR3 sequence is 15 residues long. The CDR3 DNA reads as TGTGCCATCAGTGTTGGGCAGAGACGCACAGATACGCAGTATTTT. Translated, it gives CAISVGQRRTDTQYF.

J is TRBJ2-3 and V is TRBV29-1, with TRBD2 as a possible D gene (6 bases). CDR1 is SQVTM and CDR2 is ANQGSEA in the germline V gene. This CDR3 is 13 amino acids long. With 4 bases removed from V and 2 bases from J, the gap between germline ends came to 10 bases. DNA for the CDR3: TGCAGCGTTGGCGGGGCGATCACAGATACGCAGTATTTT. Its translation is CSVGGAITDTQYF.

As regards this clonotype: A much larger clone lies a single base off, so this may be a read error. V usage is TRBV5-4 and J usage is TRBJ1-2; D remains unclear. The germline V and J ends were trimmed by 1 base and 4 bases, with 11 bases remaining between them. From germline, CDR1 is SGHNT and CDR2 YYREEE (reference sequence). CDR3 length: 14 amino acids. CDR3 sequence reads: CASSLYTASYGYTF. Written as DNA, the CDR3 is TGTGCCAGCAGCTTGTATACAGCTTCCTATGGCTACACCTTC.

J is TRBJ1-6 and V is TRBV20-1; a possible D gene is TRBD1 (6 bases). Germline-derived CDR1 and CDR2 are DFQATT and SNEGSKA (reference sequence). V was clipped by 1 base and J by 10 bases, with 17 bases between them. The CDR3 covers 15 residues. CDR3 region: CSARGTRGGGSPLHF. The DNA for the CDR3 is TGCAGTGCTAGAGGGACGCGGGGGGGCGGATCACCCCTCCACTTT.

This clonotype has ten or more counts. Given a much more abundant clone one base away, this may be a read error. The chain uses TRBV10-2 and TRBJ2-7; no definite D call. CDR3 length: 14 amino acids. Germline V gives CDR1 WSHSY, CDR2 SAAADI. CDR3 protein: CASGPGLGPYERYF. CDR3 sequence (DNA): TGCGCCAGCGGACCGGGCCTTGGCCCCTACGAGCGGTACTTC.

This chain uses TRBV24-1 with TRBJ1-5, with 10 bases lining up with TRBD1. V shed 4 bases and J 5 bases; nucleotides not matched to a gene: 4. This CDR3 region has 15 residues. CDR1 and CDR2 from the germline V gene are KGHDR and SFDVKD. CDR3 residues: CATSESGTGDQPQHF. CDR3 bases: TGTGCCACCAGTGAGTCAGGGACAGGGGATCAGCCCCAGCATTTT.

This chain links TRBV7-9 with TRBJ2-1; 13 bases match TRBD2. After removal of 5 bases from V and 6 bases from J, the junction contained 10 bases not matched to a gene. Per the germline V gene, CDR1 is SEHNR and CDR2 is FQNEAQ (reference sequence). The CDR3 has 17 residues. CDR3 region: CASSQLAGGRSINEQFF. CDR3 sequence (DNA): TGTGCCAGCAGCCAACTAGCGGGGGGGCGATCTATCAATGAGCAGTTCTTC.

This clonotype has only one observation. This chain uses TRBV20-1 with TRBJ1-1; 9 bases fit TRBD1. Germline V gene data show CDR1 as DFQATT and CDR2 as SNEGSKA (reference sequence). The CDR3 consists of 12 residues. V gave up 2 bases and J gave up 11 bases; unmatched junction bases: 6. Here the CDR3 DNA reads TGCAGTGCTAGACATGGGACAGGGAGGGCTTTCTTT. It specifies CSARHGTGRAFF.